What follows describes a single TCR beta chain. This entry comes from a study of technical replicates of blood from a handful of donors. This table comes from immunoSEQ multiplex PCR, and its TCRdb copy is limited to in-frame clones, with some not included. The sample shows tens of thousands of clones, around 94% of them seen only once. Sequencing was done on a sample of T cells isolated from PBMCs. This clonotype was sampled from a human donor in good health.

As DNA, the CDR3 is TGCAGCGTTATACCCGTACACAGGAACACTGAAGCTTTCTTT. This sequence encodes CSVIPVHRNTEAFF. This sequence joins TRBV29-1 and TRBJ1-1; no firm D call. CDR1 and CDR2 from the germline V gene are SQVTM and ANQGSEA. Trimming removed 5 bases from V and 1 base from J, with 14 bases in between. CDR3 length equals 14 residues.